This TCR beta chain appears in the sequencing data of a study of PD-1 blockade in mismatch repair-deficient tumors. Sequencing used immunoSEQ multiplex PCR; TCRdb keeps in-frame clones, though not all of them. The sample holds fewer than 45,000 clones, approximately 81% seen once. Every patient had mismatch repair deficiency by PCR or immunohistochemistry. With V trimmed by 5 bases and J by 3 bases, 7 bases remained unmatched. The CDR3 has 16 amino acids. Germline CDR1 and CDR2: MNHEY and SMNVEV (reference sequence). The source material was peripheral blood, sampled 75 to 85 weeks after starting pembrolizumab. The clonotype comes from an adult with mismatch repair-deficient cancer. The J gene is TRBJ2-2, the V gene TRBV27; TRBD1 aligns across 9 bases. CDR3 protein: CASSLLDRGYTGELFF. CDR3 coding DNA: TGTGCCAGCAGTCTCCTGGACAGGGGTTACACCGGGGAGCTGTTTTTT.